This T cell receptor (beta chain) was obtained from a study of cytomegalovirus exposure and HLA in healthy donors (dated by TCRdb to about 2017). About the investigation overall: An earlier analysis of a few hundred of the donors reported approximately 280 Gb of sequence data and around 100 million unique TCR beta sequences obtained from approximately 180 million T cells. An early release that covered 640 HLA-typed donors contained 250 to 350 gigabases of sequencing data and 75 million to 100 million unique TCR sequences. Of the roughly 410 genotyped donors, less than 85% were placed in the genetic ancestry cluster associated with self-reported Caucasian donors. The study was designed to test whether signatures of past pathogen exposure could be identified by cataloging public T cell receptors. The study used immunosequencing to profile the T cell repertoires of several hundred subjects and linked those repertoires to cytomegalovirus serostatus. Besides the first cohort of some 670 subjects, a separate validation cohort made up of around 120 different subjects was used. To predict cytomegalovirus infection status, the study brought together high-throughput TCR immunosequencing, statistical association of individual TCRs with disease status, and machine learning. In a later analysis, previously published TCR beta repertoires from 550 to 750 donors were re-analyzed and high-resolution HLA genotyping was added so that TCR occurrence patterns could be studied. In the later analysis, no new phenotypic data were used to find candidate immune exposures; instead, reliance was placed on TCR beta sequences and their occurrence across donors. In an earlier analysis of a few hundred of the donors, high-throughput TCR beta sequencing was used to judge whether each TCR beta V gene segment behaved as functional or pseudogenic. Alongside the repertoire data, information on donor age, sex, ethnicity and CMV serostatus was compiled. A later genetic analysis used genome-wide SNP genotypes for about 65% of the 666 donors, treating that subset as a discovery cohort. Every repertoire in the discovery cohort had been generated on one and the same sequencing platform. HLA typing covered class I and class II loci at four-digit resolution. The number of typed donors differed by locus: roughly 620-630 for A, B, C, DRB1 and DQB1; some 540 for DQA1; roughly 600 for DPA1; and roughly 450 for DPB1. Roughly five DR-DQ haplotypes were handled as single units for association and clustering, since linkage in the cohort was strong. Among 300 to 450 genotyped donors of the cohort, an average of about 240,000 unique TCR beta nucleotide sequences were sequenced per donor, roughly a sixth of them non-productive. Findings and caveats that apply to the study as a whole: Compared with the approximately 720-donor mean, donors in an Asian-associated ancestry cluster had fewer N-insertions in productive TCRs, according to a later genetic analysis. An earlier analysis of some 590 of the donors showed that most TCR beta V segments appeared in productive rearrangements either about 87% or about 30% of the time, which broadly matched IMGT annotations. Because some donors lacked HLA typing at each locus, the association tests relied only on the typed subset. According to a later analysis, TCR association rates differed among HLA loci, with DRB1 alleles showing the most associated TCRs and HLA-C alleles showing the fewest. In a later analysis, 16,951 TCR beta sequences were associated with specific HLA alleles at a false discovery rate of 0.05. In this cohort, only TCR beta chains were sequenced, and detectable features were limited by the absence of alpha or paired-chain data. A later genetic analysis associated a missense DCLRE1C variant with V-gene and J-gene trimming of TCR beta chains, and an independent cohort replicated the association. Cytomegalovirus status was reported to be diagnosed by the classifier with high specificity and sensitivity in both the original and validation cohorts. Because counts were too low, roughly 17 rarely observed V segments, including chromosome 9 orphons, were left out of the earlier analysis of over 550 of the donors. A cluster of highly shared sequence variants was judged likely to represent a technical artifact of the sequencing pipeline. The study listed over 150 TCR beta chains as associated with cytomegalovirus. Strong co-occurrence of HLA alleles, especially DR and DQ, made assigning TCR associations to individual alleles difficult. In a later analysis, most CMV-associated TCR beta chains were found to appear HLA-restricted, with HLA associations seemingly driven largely by CMV exposure. The authors suggested that the approach could potentially be generalized to other disease states and immunological phenotypes. In a later analysis, HLA-associated TCR beta chains showed more clonal expansion and lower generation probabilities than non-associated chains that were equally common. The only immune exposure information available for the cohort was CMV serostatus. In vitro tests confirmed that a few of the cytomegalovirus-associated TCR beta chains recognize cytomegalovirus antigens. Because the 87-base-pair reads could not distinguish some IMGT-functional V segments, including TRBV6-2 and TRBV6-3, those segments were excluded. A further reported finding was that TCR beta sequences accurately predicted the HLA-A and HLA-B alleles for most subjects in the first cohort. The presence/absence analyses assumed that sequencing depth was roughly uniform across donors, and that assumption may not be true. Correlated functional status among segregating V segments might reflect linkage disequilibrium, but an unknown experimental factor could not be ruled out. A later analysis reported that several top co-occurrence clusters appeared linked to parvovirus B19, influenza, CMV and Epstein-Barr virus. Across donors, most TCR sequences were observed very rarely, whereas some public TCRs were present in many individuals.

The cohort consisted of 600 to 750 healthy bone marrow donors. All cohort members were sampled while nominally healthy, although unrecorded immune exposures were likely present. The donor was CMV seronegative and was included in the group of a few hundred seronegative cohort members. A peripheral blood sample was provided by each donor, and peripheral blood mononuclear cells were used for TCR beta sequencing. Genomic DNA was extracted from the blood cell samples with the Qiagen DNeasy Blood Extraction Kit. Libraries were made using the immunoSEQ multiplex PCR assay. A mixture of 60 forward primers for TCR Vbeta segments and 13 reverse primers for TCR Jbeta segments was used in the multiplex PCR. Amplification of the CDR3 region of rearranged TCR beta genes was performed with a multiplex PCR assay on genomic DNA. The Illumina HiSeq System was used to sequence the amplified TCR beta libraries as 87-base-pair reads. Processing in the source paper ran as follows. A later analysis tallied 80 million to 95 million unique TCR beta chains across the 666 repertoires, and approximately 12 million of those chains were shared by two or more donors. Raw reads were error-corrected and collapsed into unique sequences with a nearest-neighbor algorithm that merged closely related sequences to remove PCR and sequencing errors. Alignment of CDR3 sequences to IMGT reference sequences was used to assign V, D and J gene segments. Each retained sequence needed at least a six-nucleotide match to both a V gene segment and a J gene segment. Rearrangements were classified as productive when the CDR3 lacked stop codons and remained in frame with V and J, and all other rearrangements were classified as non-productive. CDR3 was defined by IMGT convention, running from the second conserved V-encoded cysteine to the conserved J-encoded phenylalanine. The earlier analysis of more than 450 of the donors excluded sequences that lacked an unambiguous match to a single V gene segment. An earlier analysis of under 750 of the donors called V segments functional above 56.7% productive rearrangements and segregating when the between-donor standard deviation exceeded 5%. A statistical classification framework was developed to diagnose cytomegalovirus status using the catalog of TCR beta chain sequences. A later analysis assigned V and J genes by comparing TCR nucleotide sequences with IMGT/GENE-DB human TR gene sequences. A later analysis assigned CDR3 sequences and most-parsimonious VDJ recombination scenarios with the TCRdist pipeline. A later analysis defined each TCR beta chain by its CDR3 amino acid sequence plus V-gene family, and excluded reads lacking a unique V-gene family. In a later analysis, around 600 highly shared, low-generation-probability nucleotide sequences were removed to address suspected cross-contamination and a sequencing artifact. In a later analysis, a clonal expansion index for each public chain was calculated from normalized within-repertoire ranks of inferred template counts. In a later analysis, generation probabilities were computed using a VDJ recombination model fitted to out-of-frame rearrangements, and the results were checked against IGoR. In a later analysis, TCR-TCR, TCR-HLA and TCR-CMV co-occurrence was scored with hypergeometric tests, and a repertoire-size bias correction was applied to TCR pairs. A later analysis estimated false discovery rates by permuting HLA or CMV assignments 20 times. In a later analysis, co-occurring TCRs were grouped using DBSCAN, with TCRdist sequence similarity added in when clustering inside HLA-allele-positive subsets. For co-occurrence clustering, repertoires with fewer than 30,000 or more than 120,000 public chains were excluded, along with about five repertoires with anomalous nucleotide sharing. TCRdb re-hosts the immuneACCESS table, in-frame sequences only. Its copies lack some clones; in the studies checked, an unresolved V gene accounts for under half of them, and the cause for the rest is not known. That table supplies the V and J calls and clone size; D and trimming were determined from the DNA. The table for this sample lists about 150,000 clones; 70% to 85% of them were counted only once. Around 1.9% of the sample is in the top ten clones.

CDR1 and CDR2, per the germline V gene, are SGHRS and YFSETQ. Taken from cysteine to phenylalanine, the CDR3 has 15 residues. Kept here is only the CDR3 DNA, which spans 45 bases and is read in frame from base 1. This clone was recorded only once. Its antigen is still unknown. The germline gene is not matched at one end of the junction; a read error may be the cause. The chain links TRBV5-1 with TRBJ2-7; the D gene is perhaps TRBD1, from 6 matching bases. The sequenced material came from PBMCs. This receptor was taken from a man aged 40-49 years in good health and CMV-seronegative. CDR3 protein: CASSLVGGEGYGQYF. Read as DNA, the sequence is TGCGCCAGCAGCTTGGTAGGGGGAGAAGGTTACGGGCAGTACTTC.